These 14 T cell receptor beta chains originate from one sample sequenced in a study of cytomegalovirus exposure and HLA in healthy donors. The PCR ran on 60 Vbeta and 13 Jbeta primers. Only in-frame clones appear in the TCRdb table, and some are missing; sequencing was by immunoSEQ multiplex PCR. The sample lists some 130,000 clones, around 80% occurring once. The sample taken for sequencing was PBMCs. These receptors originate from a female donor in good health and CMV-seronegative.

The rearrangement joins TRBV29-1 to TRBJ2-4, with a tentative D call TRBD2 (6 bases). The CDR3 covers 12 residues. In germline, CDR1 is SQVTM, CDR2 ANQGSEA. Between the trimmed V and J ends, which lost 7 bases and 6 bases, there was a span of 13 bases. CDR3: CSGRVWGNIQYF. CDR3 nucleotides: TGCAGCGGGAGGGTCTGGGGAAACATTCAGTACTTC.

This clone was recorded once. V and J are TRBV4-1 and TRBJ1-1; D not certain. Germline CDR1 and CDR2: MGHRA and YSYEKL. The V and J ends lost 1 base and 1 base respectively, with 10 bases between them. The CDR3 sequence is 15 residues long. In nucleotides, the CDR3 is TGCGCCAGCAGCCAAGCCCTTAGCCGGAACACTGAAGCTTTCTTT. It codes for CASSQALSRNTEAFF.

The V and J genes are TRBV5-8 and TRBJ1-2; D unclear. Germline V gene sequence: CDR1 SGHTS, CDR2 YDEGEE. This CDR3 has 14 residues. V was trimmed by 1 base and J by 0 bases, leaving 7 bases between them. In nucleotides, the CDR3 is TGTGCCAGCAGCTTGTTAGGAGCTAACTATGGCTACACCTTC. Its protein product is CASSLLGANYGYTF.

This clone was observed once. V usage is TRBV7-3 and J usage is TRBJ2-1; 9 bases map to TRBD1. The germline CDR1 and CDR2 sequences are SGHTA and FQGTGA. V was pared by 3 bases and J by 9 bases, with 12 bases of the junction left unmatched. This CDR3 is 16 amino acids long. CDR3 residues: CASSLSSTGGFSEQFF. Written as DNA, the CDR3 is TGTGCCAGCAGCTTGAGCTCGACAGGGGGATTTAGTGAGCAGTTCTTC.

This clone is deemed medium-sized. This chain joins TRBV6-5 and TRBJ1-2, with 9 bases that match TRBD1. With V trimmed by 2 bases and J by 4 bases, 8 bases remained unmatched. The CDR3 contains 16 residues. Germline V gene sequence: CDR1 MNHEY, CDR2 SVGAGI. CDR3: CASSYARTGGSYGYTF. As DNA, the CDR3 is TGTGCCAGCAGTTACGCCAGAACAGGGGGCAGCTATGGCTACACCTTC.

The gene calls are TRBV29-1 and TRBJ2-3; possibly TRBD2 for D (6 bases). V was shortened by 4 bases and J by 4 bases, with 6 bases between the two germline ends. The CDR3 is made up of 11 amino acids. Germline lookup yields CDR1 SQVTM and CDR2 ANQGSEA. The chain's CDR3 is CSVGGADTQYF. The CDR3 DNA reads as TGCAGCGTTGGGGGGGCAGATACGCAGTATTTT.

This chain links TRBV6-1 with TRBJ2-3; 9 nucleotides match TRBD1. CDR3 length equals 15 residues. V dropped 3 bases and J dropped 6; count of bases not matched to a gene: 7. Germline CDR1 and CDR2: MNHNS and SASEGT. DNA of the CDR3: TGTGCCAGCAGTGACGTGGACAGGGGATCCGATACGCAGTATTTT. Its protein product is CASSDVDRGSDTQYF.

A single count supports this clone. The V gene is TRBV4-1, the J gene TRBJ2-5; the match to TRBD2 covers 8 bases. The DNA matches TRBJ2-7 better at its end, which makes the J call doubtful. The CDR3 extends over 15 amino acids. From germline, CDR1 is MGHRA and CDR2 YSYEKL. This chain's CDR3 is CASSSLAGYSYEQYF. The CDR3 nucleotides read TGCGCCAGCAGCTCCTTAGCGGGATACTCCTACGAGCAGTACTTC.

The CDR3 spells CASSQGPRAGNEKLFF. The CDR3 DNA reads as TGCGCCAGCAGCCAAGGGCCCAGGGCGGGGAATGAAAAACTGTTTTTT. The chain uses TRBV4-1 and TRBJ1-4, with D possibly TRBD1 on 5 matching bases. V shed 1 base and J shed 5 bases, with 14 bases lying between them. The CDR3 sequence is 16 residues long. Germline V gene sequence: CDR1 MGHRA, CDR2 YSYEKL.

The chain uses TRBV27 and TRBJ2-7; unclear D gene. V lost 7 bases to trimming and J lost 2 bases, with 12 bases between them. The CDR3 runs to 13 residues. The germline gives CDR1 MNHEY, CDR2 SMNVEV (reference sequence). CDR3 DNA sequence: TGTGCCAGCACTTCCGGTCCAACCTACGAGCAGTACTTC. This encodes CASTSGPTYEQYF.

V is TRBV29-1 and J is TRBJ2-1, with D possibly TRBD2 on 6 matching bases. The CDR3 length is 12 residues. With 3 bases removed from V and 3 bases from J, the gap between germline ends came to 6 bases. Germline V CDR1 and CDR2: SQVTM, ANQGSEA. The CDR3 DNA reads as TGCAGCGTTGAGGAGGGCTACAATGAGCAGTTCTTC. Translated: CSVEEGYNEQFF.

V is TRBV4-3 and J is TRBJ2-3, with D unclear. Per germline, CDR1 LGHNA and CDR2 YSLEER. The V and J ends lost 0 bases and 4 bases respectively, with 11 bases between them. The CDR3 is 15 residues long. CDR3 sequence reads: CASSQDYTFSDTQYF. CDR3 in DNA: TGCGCCAGCAGCCAAGACTATACTTTCTCAGATACGCAGTATTTT.

The chain links TRBV11-2 to TRBJ2-7; 7 positions agree with TRBD1. V lost 1 base and J lost 3; bases outside the gene matches: 9. Germline V gene lookup returns CDR1 SGHAT and CDR2 FQNNGV. There are 16 residues in the CDR3. The CDR3 sequence: CASSLGLGQMFYEQYF. CDR3 bases: TGTGCCAGCAGCTTAGGACTGGGACAGATGTTCTACGAGCAGTACTTC.

This clone was recorded once. The rearrangement uses TRBV7-8 and TRBJ1-4; D unresolved. V lost 5 bases and J 0 bases, leaving 13 bases between the germline ends. The CDR3 has 16 residues. The germline V gene encodes CDR1 SGHVS and CDR2 FQNEAQ. The CDR3 protein is CASSPYLVSTNEKLFF. The CDR3 DNA follows: TGTGCCAGCAGCCCCTATTTAGTATCAACTAATGAAAAACTGTTTTTT. The full variable domain, its missing parts supplied by reference TRBV7-8 and TRBJ1-4, is GAGVSQSPRYKVAKRGQDVALRCDPISGHVSLFWYQQALGQGPEFLTYFQNEAQLDKSGLPSDRFFAERPEGSVSTLKIQRTQQEDSAVYLCASSPYLVSTNEKLFFGSGTQLSVL.